This T cell receptor beta chain was identified during a study of CD8 T cell repertoires and HIV-1 epitope variants. This clone was observed a few times. Its specificity is not known. Profiled with immunoSEQ multiplex PCR; TCRdb holds only in-frame clones, not every one. This sample has several thousand clones, with around 60% found just once. CDR1 is SNHLY and CDR2 is FYNNEI in the germline V gene. CDR3 length: 14 amino acids. The J segment lost 6 bases and the V segment lost 3 bases, leaving 3 bases of the junction unmatched. The clonotype comes from a male donor with HIV. The chain couples TRBV2 to TRBJ1-5, with 9 bases matching TRBD1. Sequenced input: cultured CD8+ T cells derived from PBMCs. CDR3 region: CASSEGQGGQPQHF. In DNA, the CDR3 is TGTGCCAGCAGTGAGGGACAGGGAGGTCAGCCCCAGCATTTT.